Listed below are T cell receptor beta chains from one sample, sequenced in a study of identical twins. In TCRdb, the 5' RACE reads were re-called with MiXCR into one record per CDR3 protein. The repertoire holds 1.5 million to 2 million distinct CDR3 sequences, with less than 40% as singletons. The sequencing input was cord blood. Receptors were obtained from a newborn girl in good health. Both conserved end residues are part of each CDR3. D genes are given only for firm matches. For some rows the clone size is stated as once, few or many, or as a class when expanded; others skip it.

DNA: TGCAGTGCTCCCCGACAGACTAGTTCAGATACGCAGTATTTT
CDR3: CSAPRQTSSDTQYF
size: few
V: TRBV20-1
D: NA
J: TRBJ2-3

DNA: TGCGCCAGCAGCCTTGCCCCTCCTAGCGGGCCTTACAATGAGCAGTACTTC
CDR3: CASSLAPPSGPYNEQYF
size: NA
V: TRBV4-1
D: TRBD2
J: TRBJ2-7

DNA: TGTGCCAGCTCCCCCAGGACAGGGGGGGATGAGCAGTTCTTC
CDR3: CASSPRTGGDEQFF
size: many
V: TRBV19
D: TRBD1
J: TRBJ2-1

DNA: TGTGCCAGCAGCCCCTTACGGGGGGGTGGCGTACGCACAGATACGCAGTATTTT
CDR3: CASSPLRGGGVRTDTQYF
size: few
V: TRBV7-9
D: TRBD2
J: TRBJ2-3

DNA: TGTGCCAGCACCGACCAGGTAGCGGGAGGGTACGAGCAGTACTTC
CDR3: CASTDQVAGGYEQYF
size: NA
V: TRBV6-2/TRBV6-3
D: TRBD2
J: TRBJ2-7

DNA: TGTGCCAGCAGTTTATCTCCGGGACTAGCGAGAGATACGCAGTATTTT
CDR3: CASSLSPGLARDTQYF
size: NA
V: TRBV27
D: TRBD2
J: TRBJ2-3

DNA: TGTGCCAGCAGTGTTTGGGGAAGTCAAGAGACCCAGTACTTC
CDR3: CASSVWGSQETQYF
size: few
V: TRBV2
D: NA
J: TRBJ2-5

DNA: TGCAGTGTAGGAATGAGCGGCACAGATACGCGGTATTTT
CDR3: CSVGMSGTDTRYF
size: NA
V: TRBV20-1
D: NA
J: TRBJ2-3

DNA: TGTGCCACCAGTGATAACCCAGGGGTTTACCAAGAGACCCAGTACTTC
CDR3: CATSDNPGVYQETQYF
size: NA
V: TRBV24-1
D: NA
J: TRBJ2-5

DNA: TGCAGTGCTAGAAGGCAGGGAAGGGATCAGCCCCAGCATTTT
CDR3: CSARRQGRDQPQHF
size: few
V: TRBV20-1
D: NA
J: TRBJ1-5

DNA: TGTGCCAGCAGTGATATCCGGGGGGGGTACGAGCAGTACTTC
CDR3: CASSDIRGGYEQYF
size: NA
V: TRBV25-1
D: TRBD2
J: TRBJ2-7

DNA: TGTGCCAGCTCCCATACCCCTTCCCTCAGGGCTTTCTTT
CDR3: CASSHTPSLRAFF
size: NA
V: TRBV27
D: NA
J: TRBJ1-1

DNA: TGTGCCACCAGCTCAAGTGTGGGACACGTCACGGATACGCAGTATTTT
CDR3: CATSSSVGHVTDTQYF
size: NA
V: TRBV15
D: NA
J: TRBJ2-3

DNA: TGCAGCGTTGAACTCACGGTGGAGAAAGCTTTCTTT
CDR3: CSVELTVEKAFF
size: NA
V: TRBV29-1
D: NA
J: TRBJ1-1

DNA: TGCAGTGCTAGAGATAAATGGAATTCACCCCTCCACTTT
CDR3: CSARDKWNSPLHF
size: NA
V: TRBV20-1
D: NA
J: TRBJ1-6

DNA: TGCAGTGCTAGTTCGTTTGCGGGGTACCAAGAGACCCAGTACTTC
CDR3: CSASSFAGYQETQYF
size: few
V: TRBV20-1
D: NA
J: TRBJ2-5

DNA: TGTGCCAGCAGACCCTCTCTAGGCTACACAGATACGCAGTATTTT
CDR3: CASRPSLGYTDTQYF
size: NA
V: TRBV2
D: NA
J: TRBJ2-3

DNA: TGTGCCAGCAGGCCCCGACTAGCTTCGAGCTCCTACAATGAGCAGTTCTTC
CDR3: CASRPRLASSSYNEQFF
size: few
V: TRBV6-1
D: TRBD2
J: TRBJ2-1

DNA: TGCAGTGCTAGAGACAGCGGGAGGCGTCAAGAGACCCAGTACTTC
CDR3: CSARDSGRRQETQYF
size: NA
V: TRBV20-1
D: TRBD2
J: TRBJ2-5

DNA: TGTACCAGCAGCTTAGGGCAGGGTACCAAAAACATTCAGTACTTC
CDR3: CTSSLGQGTKNIQYF
size: NA
V: TRBV7-9
D: NA
J: TRBJ2-4

DNA: TGCGCCAGCAGCCAAGCGGGGAGGGAAGATACGCAGTATTTT
CDR3: CASSQAGREDTQYF
size: NA
V: TRBV4-1
D: TRBD2
J: TRBJ2-3

DNA: TGTGCCAGCAGCTTAGGGGGGGCGTTCACTGAAGCTTTCTTT
CDR3: CASSLGGAFTEAFF
size: few
V: TRBV13
D: NA
J: TRBJ1-1

DNA: TGTGCCAGCAGTGGGGTAGCGGGGCGTACAGATACGCAGTATTTT
CDR3: CASSGVAGRTDTQYF
size: few
V: TRBV6-1
D: TRBD2
J: TRBJ2-3

DNA: TGTGCCAGTAGTATCGGGACGACAGGGCTAGGGGAGCTGTTTTTT
CDR3: CASSIGTTGLGELFF
size: NA
V: TRBV19
D: TRBD1
J: TRBJ2-2

DNA: TGCAGTTCCCCCTACGAGCAGTACTTC
CDR3: CSSPYEQYF
size: once
V: TRBV20-1
D: NA
J: TRBJ2-7

DNA: TGTGCCAGCAGGAGACTAGCGGGAGTAGGAGAGACCCAGTACTTC
CDR3: CASRRLAGVGETQYF
size: NA
V: TRBV11-2
D: TRBD2
J: TRBJ2-5

DNA: TGCAGTGCTCCTACTCCTTGGACTAGCGGGGGGGGTTACAATGAGCAGTTCTTC
CDR3: CSAPTPWTSGGGYNEQFF
size: NA
V: TRBV20-1
D: TRBD2
J: TRBJ2-1

DNA: TGCGCCAGCAGCTTCGGACAGTACGCTGAAGCTTTCTTT
CDR3: CASSFGQYAEAFF
size: NA
V: TRBV5-1
D: NA
J: TRBJ1-1

DNA: TGTGCCACCAGCAGAGATCCGACTAGCGTCTACAATGAGCGGTACTTC
CDR3: CATSRDPTSVYNERYF
size: few
V: TRBV15
D: TRBD2
J: TRBJ2-7

DNA: TGCGCCAGCAGCCAAGATATGCGGGACTGGAACTTCATCTCCTACGAGCAGTACTTC
CDR3: CASSQDMRDWNFISYEQYF
size: many
V: TRBV4-1
D: NA
J: TRBJ2-7

DNA: TGTGCCAGCAGTGTTGACAGACATAGCAATCAGCCCCAGCATTTT
CDR3: CASSVDRHSNQPQHF
size: NA
V: TRBV2
D: NA
J: TRBJ1-5

DNA: TGTGCCAGCAGACGCGCAGGGGCAGGGACTGAAGCTTTCTTT
CDR3: CASRRAGAGTEAFF
size: few
V: TRBV6-8
D: NA
J: TRBJ1-1

DNA: TGTGCCAGCAGCTCCTCCGACAGGGGAGCTTTCTTT
CDR3: CASSSSDRGAFF
size: NA
V: TRBV13
D: TRBD1
J: TRBJ1-1

DNA: TGTGCCAGCACCAACCACAGGACTGAAGCTTTCTTT
CDR3: CASTNHRTEAFF
size: once
V: TRBV7-9
D: NA
J: TRBJ1-1

DNA: TGTGCCAGCAGGCCCGGGGGGGCCTCTAATGAAAAACTGTTTTTT
CDR3: CASRPGGASNEKLFF
size: few
V: TRBV6-5
D: NA
J: TRBJ1-4

DNA: TGTGCCAGCAGGGGGACAGGGTTGTACCAAGAGACCCAGTACTTC
CDR3: CASRGTGLYQETQYF
size: many
V: TRBV12-3/TRBV12-4
D: TRBD1
J: TRBJ2-5

DNA: TGCAGTGCTAGAGATGGGGGCGGGAGGGCCTCCAATGAGCAGTTCTTC
CDR3: CSARDGGGRASNEQFF
size: once
V: TRBV20-1
D: TRBD2
J: TRBJ2-1

DNA: TGCGCCAGCAATAAGGGATATGCAACTAATGAAAAACTGTTTTTT
CDR3: CASNKGYATNEKLFF
size: many
V: TRBV5-1
D: NA
J: TRBJ1-4

DNA: TGTGCCAGCAGCTTGGACCCACACACAGATACGCAGTATTTT
CDR3: CASSLDPHTDTQYF
size: NA
V: TRBV5-5
D: NA
J: TRBJ2-3

DNA: TGCAGCGTTTCGGGACGATCTCGCTATGGCTACACCTTC
CDR3: CSVSGRSRYGYTF
size: NA
V: TRBV29-1
D: NA
J: TRBJ1-2

DNA: NA
CDR3: CASSNRAGTVISPSIF
size: NA
V: TRBV21-1
D: NA
J: TRBJ1-5

DNA: TGTGCCAGCAGCCAAAATAGCGGGGTACAAGAGACCCAGTACTTC
CDR3: CASSQNSGVQETQYF
size: NA
V: TRBV3-1
D: TRBD2
J: TRBJ2-5

DNA: TGTGCCAGCAGTATCCAGGTCATTAAGACCCAGTACTTC
CDR3: CASSIQVIKTQYF
size: few
V: TRBV12-3/TRBV12-4
D: NA
J: TRBJ2-5

DNA: TGTGCCAGCAGCCAAGATGAGACTAGGGATGAGCAGTTCTTC
CDR3: CASSQDETRDEQFF
size: few
V: TRBV3-1
D: NA
J: TRBJ2-1

DNA: TGTGCCATCAGTGTGGGGGTTGCAACTAATGAAAAACTGTTTTTT
CDR3: CAISVGVATNEKLFF
size: few
V: TRBV10-3
D: NA
J: TRBJ1-4

DNA: TGCGCCAGCAGCTCTTCTAGCGCGGAATACTACGAGCAGTACTTC
CDR3: CASSSSSAEYYEQYF
size: few
V: TRBV5-1
D: NA
J: TRBJ2-7

DNA: TGCAGTGCCCCAGGCGGGGGCAATGAGCAGTTCTTC
CDR3: CSAPGGGNEQFF
size: NA
V: TRBV20-1
D: TRBD2
J: TRBJ2-1

DNA: TGTGCCAGCAGTAGATACGGGACACACTCCTACGAGCAGTACTTC
CDR3: CASSRYGTHSYEQYF
size: NA
V: TRBV27
D: NA
J: TRBJ2-7

DNA: TGTGCCAGCAGTGAAACCCCCGGGACTAGCGGGAGTAGACAAGAGACCCAGTACTTC
CDR3: CASSETPGTSGSRQETQYF
size: few
V: TRBV25-1
D: TRBD2
J: TRBJ2-5